What follows is one TCR beta chain and its context. The junction had 13 bases not matched to a gene; V was cut back by 5 bases and J by 6 bases. CDR3 length: 15 amino acids. CDR1 SQVTM and CDR2 ANQGSEA come from the germline V gene. Only in-frame clones appear in the TCRdb table, and some are missing; sequencing was by immunoSEQ multiplex PCR. The sample includes 150,000 to 200,000 clones, more than 80% of them seen just once. This entry comes from a study of blood T cell repertoires in COVID-19. The material sequenced was peripheral blood. This sequence was found in a woman older than 75 with COVID-19, enrolled during active disease. The chain combines TRBV29-1 with TRBJ1-2; 9 bases line up with TRBD1. This CDR3 is CSVPSGQGFSHGYTF. CDR3 nucleotide sequence: TGCAGCGTTCCCTCGGGACAGGGCTTTTCTCATGGCTACACCTTC.